This T cell receptor beta chain was identified in a study of blood T cells in healthy people across ages. Study-level results: Roughly linear age-related decline in beta diversity appeared, significant by age about 40. Investigators viewed diversity estimates from one million T cells as underestimates, the study reported.

Looked up from germline, CDR1 is SGHTA and CDR2 is FQGNSA. The V end was cut by 3 bases, the J end by 3 bases, with 11 bases between. The CDR3 contains 14 residues. With a J-beta primer mix and a sample-barcoded 5' primer, a second PCR ran about 7 to 12 cycles. From the 5' RACE reads, TCRdb called clonotypes with MiXCR, one entry per CDR3 protein. This table has 540,000 or so distinct CDR3 sequences, around 24% appearing once. Individuals who donated were healthy Caucasians from Russia aged 6 to 90. This clonotype has just a few counts. Antigen: not known. The same data also went into a second study, on T cells of mothers and their children. That study reports: Material was donated by three healthy Caucasian mothers and their six children.

The rearrangement links TRBV7-2 to TRBJ2-5; D not resolved. The TCR was taken from a boy younger than 18 in good health. Sequencing was carried out using blood. The chain's CDR3 is CASSFKGFEETQYF. The CDR3 bases are TGTGCCAGCAGCTTCAAAGGGTTTGAAGAGACCCAGTACTTC.